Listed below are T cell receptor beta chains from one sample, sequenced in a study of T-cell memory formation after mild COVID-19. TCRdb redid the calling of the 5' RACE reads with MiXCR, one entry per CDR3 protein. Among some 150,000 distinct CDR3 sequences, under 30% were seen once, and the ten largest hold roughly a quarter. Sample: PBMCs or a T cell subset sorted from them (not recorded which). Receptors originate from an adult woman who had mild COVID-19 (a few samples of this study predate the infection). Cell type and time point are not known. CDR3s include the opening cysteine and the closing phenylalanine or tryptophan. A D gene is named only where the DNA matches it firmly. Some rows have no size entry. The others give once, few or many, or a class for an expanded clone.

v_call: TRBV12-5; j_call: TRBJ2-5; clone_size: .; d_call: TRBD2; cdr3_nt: TGTGCTAGTGGTTTGGTACTAGCGGGAGTGGGAGAGACCCAGTACTTC; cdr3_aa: CASGLVLAGVGETQYF
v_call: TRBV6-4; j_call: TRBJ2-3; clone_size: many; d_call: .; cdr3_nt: TGTGCCAGCAGTGAGGGTAGGAGCACAGATACGCAGTATTTT; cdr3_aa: CASSEGRSTDTQYF
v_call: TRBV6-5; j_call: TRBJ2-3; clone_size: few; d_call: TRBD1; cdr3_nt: TGTGCCAGCAGTTTGACGACAGGGGATGGAGATACGCAGTATTTT; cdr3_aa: CASSLTTGDGDTQYF
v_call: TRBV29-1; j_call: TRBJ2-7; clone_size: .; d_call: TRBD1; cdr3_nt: TGCAGCGTGGGAGGACTAGGCGGACAGGGGGACCCCTACGAGCAGTACTTC; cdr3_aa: CSVGGLGGQGDPYEQYF
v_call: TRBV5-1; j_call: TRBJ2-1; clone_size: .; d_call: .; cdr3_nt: TGCGCCCAGTTCGGGGTAGGCTCCTACAATGAGCAGTTCTTC; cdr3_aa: CAQFGVGSYNEQFF
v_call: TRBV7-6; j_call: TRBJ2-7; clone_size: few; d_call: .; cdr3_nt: TGTGCCAGCAGCGTGGGGGACAACTCCTACGAGCAGTACTTC; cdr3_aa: CASSVGDNSYEQYF
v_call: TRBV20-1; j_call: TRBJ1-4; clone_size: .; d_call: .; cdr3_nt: TGCAGTGCTAGGGGTAGGGTGGGTGAAAAACTGTTTTTT; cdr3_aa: CSARGRVGEKLFF
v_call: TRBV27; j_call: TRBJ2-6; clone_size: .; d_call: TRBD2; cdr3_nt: TGTGCCAGCAGTTCCCTGACTAGCGGGGCCATTTCTGGGGCCAACGTCCTGACTTTC; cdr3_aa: CASSSLTSGAISGANVLTF
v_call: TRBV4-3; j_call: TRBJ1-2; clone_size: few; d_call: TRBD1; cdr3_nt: TGCGCCAGCAGCCAACCGACCGCGACAGGGTGGATTCAGGGCTACACCTTC; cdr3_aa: CASSQPTATGWIQGYTF
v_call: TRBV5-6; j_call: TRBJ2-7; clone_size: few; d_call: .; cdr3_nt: TGTGCCAGCAGCTTGGGGGGCAGGGACTACGAGCAGTACTTC; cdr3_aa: CASSLGGRDYEQYF
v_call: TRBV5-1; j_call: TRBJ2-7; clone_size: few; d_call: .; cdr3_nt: TGCGCCAGCGGCTCAGGGGACGATATCTACGAGCAGTACTTC; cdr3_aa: CASGSGDDIYEQYF
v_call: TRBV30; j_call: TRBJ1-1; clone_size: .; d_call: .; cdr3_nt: TGTGCCTGGAGTCCCGAACGGTCCCAGAACACTGAAGCTTTCTTT; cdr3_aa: CAWSPERSQNTEAFF
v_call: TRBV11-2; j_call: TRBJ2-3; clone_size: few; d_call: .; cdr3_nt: TGTGCCAGCAGCTTAACCCCCTCGGCGGGAAACGCAGATACGCAGTATTTT; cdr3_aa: CASSLTPSAGNADTQYF
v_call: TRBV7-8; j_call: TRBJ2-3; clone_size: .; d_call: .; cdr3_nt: TGTGCCAGCAGCTTGAACCATCGTTGGTATCTGAGCACAGATACGCAGTATTTT; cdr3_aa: CASSLNHRWYLSTDTQYF
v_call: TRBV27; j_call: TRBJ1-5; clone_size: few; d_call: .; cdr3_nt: TGTGCCAGCAGTTTAGTAGGGGATCAGCCCCAGCATTTT; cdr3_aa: CASSLVGDQPQHF
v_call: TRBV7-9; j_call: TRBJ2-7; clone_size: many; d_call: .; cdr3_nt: TGTGCCAGCAGCTTCGCTAGCGAGCAGTACTTC; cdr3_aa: CASSFASEQYF
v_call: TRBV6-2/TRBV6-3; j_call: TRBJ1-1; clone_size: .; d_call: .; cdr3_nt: TGTGCCAGCAGGGATTTCGCTGAAGCTTTCTTT; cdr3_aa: CASRDFAEAFF
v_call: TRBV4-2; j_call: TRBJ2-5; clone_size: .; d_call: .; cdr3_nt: TGTGCCAGCAGCCAAGGGGGCGGGCGGGTCCAAGAGACCCAGTACTTC; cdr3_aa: CASSQGGGRVQETQYF
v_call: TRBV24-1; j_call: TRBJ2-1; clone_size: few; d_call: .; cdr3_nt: TGTGCCACCAGTGATCGGCCCTACAATGAGCAGTTCTTC; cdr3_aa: CATSDRPYNEQFF
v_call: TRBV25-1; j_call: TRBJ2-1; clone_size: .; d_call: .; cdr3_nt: TGTGCCAGCAGTGAAGGACTGACCCATGAGCAGTTCTTC; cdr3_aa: CASSEGLTHEQFF
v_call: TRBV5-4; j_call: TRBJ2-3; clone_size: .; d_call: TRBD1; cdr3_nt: TGTGCCAGCAGCCCGGACAGGGGTGCAGATACGCAGTATTTT; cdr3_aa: CASSPDRGADTQYF
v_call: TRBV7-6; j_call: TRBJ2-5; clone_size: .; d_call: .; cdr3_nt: TGTGCCAGCAGCTTACCCTTTGCAGAGACCCAGTACTTC; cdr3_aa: CASSLPFAETQYF
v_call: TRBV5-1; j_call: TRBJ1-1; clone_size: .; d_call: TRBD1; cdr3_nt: TGCGCCAGCAGCCCCCGACAGGGGGAGAACACTGAAGCTTTCTTT; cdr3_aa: CASSPRQGENTEAFF
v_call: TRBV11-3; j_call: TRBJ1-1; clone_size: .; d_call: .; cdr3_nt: TGTGCCAGCAGCCCCCGAGGGGACGAGACTGAAGCTTTCTTT; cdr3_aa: CASSPRGDETEAFF
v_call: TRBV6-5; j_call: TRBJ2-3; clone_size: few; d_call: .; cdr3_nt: TGTGCCAGCTTTCCAGCCTACACGGGAGATACGCAGTATTTT; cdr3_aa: CASFPAYTGDTQYF
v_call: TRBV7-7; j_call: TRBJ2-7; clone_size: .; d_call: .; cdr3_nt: TGTGCCAGCAGCTTAGAGGTCGGGGGCCCCGAGCAGTACTTC; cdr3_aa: CASSLEVGGPEQYF
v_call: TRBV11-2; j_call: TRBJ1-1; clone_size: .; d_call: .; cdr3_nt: TGTGCCAGCAGCTTACTTGGGAATGAAGCTTTCTTT; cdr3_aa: CASSLLGNEAFF
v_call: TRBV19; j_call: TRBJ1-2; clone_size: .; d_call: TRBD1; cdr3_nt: TGTGCCACCCAGAGACAGGGAACCTACACCTTC; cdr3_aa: CATQRQGTYTF
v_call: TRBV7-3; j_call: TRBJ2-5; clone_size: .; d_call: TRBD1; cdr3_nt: TGTGCCAGCAGCTTGACCGGGACAGGGACGGAGACCCAGTACTTC; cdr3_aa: CASSLTGTGTETQYF
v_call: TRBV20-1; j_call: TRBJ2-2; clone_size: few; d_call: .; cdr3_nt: TGCAGTGCTAGAGAAAGGGTTAGCAACACCGGGGAGCTGTTTTTT; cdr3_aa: CSARERVSNTGELFF
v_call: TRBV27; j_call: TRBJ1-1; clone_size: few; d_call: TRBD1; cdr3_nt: TGTGCCAGCAGTCATCCGGGACAGGGGATTATTGAAGCTTTCTTT; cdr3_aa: CASSHPGQGIIEAFF
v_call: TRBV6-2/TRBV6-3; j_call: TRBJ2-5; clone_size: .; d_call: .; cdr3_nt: TGTGCCAGCAGTTATCCCGGGGCTGAAGAGACCCAGTACTTC; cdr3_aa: CASSYPGAEETQYF
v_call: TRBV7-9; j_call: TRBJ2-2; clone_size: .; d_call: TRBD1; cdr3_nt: TGTGCCAGCAGCCTCTTACAGGGGCAAGTCGACACCGGGGAGCTGTTTTTT; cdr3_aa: CASSLLQGQVDTGELFF
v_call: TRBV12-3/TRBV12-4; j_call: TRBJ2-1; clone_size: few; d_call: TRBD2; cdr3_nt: TGTGCCAGCAGGGGTCAGGAGGGAGGGCCAGAGAATGAGCAGTTCTTC; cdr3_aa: CASRGQEGGPENEQFF
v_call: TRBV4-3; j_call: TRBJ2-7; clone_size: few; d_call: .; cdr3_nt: TGCGCCAGCAGCCTGGCAGTCCGATTCTACGAGCAGTACTTC; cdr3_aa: CASSLAVRFYEQYF
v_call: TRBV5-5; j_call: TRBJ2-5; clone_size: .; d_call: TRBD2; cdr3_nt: TGTGCCAGCAGCTTAGTACTAGCGGGCGGCCTACTAGAGACCCAGTACTTC; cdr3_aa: CASSLVLAGGLLETQYF
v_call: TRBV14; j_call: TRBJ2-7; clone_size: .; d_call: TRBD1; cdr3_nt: TGTGCCAGCAGCCCGGGACAGGGTAGCAAGCAGTACTTC; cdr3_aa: CASSPGQGSKQYF
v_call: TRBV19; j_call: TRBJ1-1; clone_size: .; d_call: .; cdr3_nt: TGTGCCAGTAGTATTTTCGGGGACGGGGAGGACACTGAAGCTTTCTTT; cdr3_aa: CASSIFGDGEDTEAFF
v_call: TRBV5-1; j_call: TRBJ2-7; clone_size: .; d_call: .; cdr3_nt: TGCGCCAGCAGCTCTGAACCGGGACCCGGGTACGAGCAGTACTTC; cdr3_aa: CASSSEPGPGYEQYF
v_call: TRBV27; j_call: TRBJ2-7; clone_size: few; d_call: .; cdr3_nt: TGTGCCAGCAGTCTCTCAGCGGTGGACGAGCAGTACTTC; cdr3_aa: CASSLSAVDEQYF
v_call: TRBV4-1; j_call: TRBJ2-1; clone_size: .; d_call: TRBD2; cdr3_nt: TGCGCCAGCAGCCCCCGACTAGCGGGAGGGCCGGGCAATGAGCAGTTCTTC; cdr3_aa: CASSPRLAGGPGNEQFF
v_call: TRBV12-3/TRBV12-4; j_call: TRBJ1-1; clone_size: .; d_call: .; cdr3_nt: TGTGCCAGCAGTTTACACGGGGGGACTGAAGCTTTCTTT; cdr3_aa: CASSLHGGTEAFF
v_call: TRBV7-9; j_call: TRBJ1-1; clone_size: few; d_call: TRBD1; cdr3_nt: TGTGCCAGCAGCTTATCGAGGGGGCGCGGGGAAGCTTTCTTT; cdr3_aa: CASSLSRGRGEAFF
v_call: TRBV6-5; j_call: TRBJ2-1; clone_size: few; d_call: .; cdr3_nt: TGTGCCAGCATGGGGGATTCCCAAAAGCAGTTCTTC; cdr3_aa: CASMGDSQKQFF
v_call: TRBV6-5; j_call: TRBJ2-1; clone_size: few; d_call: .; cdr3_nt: TGTGCCAGCACCTCCCGGGGACTGGGTGAGCAGTTCTTC; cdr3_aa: CASTSRGLGEQFF
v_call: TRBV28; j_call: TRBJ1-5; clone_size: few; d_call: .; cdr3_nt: TGTGCCAGCAGTTTCCCGGAGACAGGCAATCAGCCCCAGCATTTT; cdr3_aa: CASSFPETGNQPQHF
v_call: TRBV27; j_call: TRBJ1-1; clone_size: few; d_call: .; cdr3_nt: TGTGCCAGCACTCTTGGGACGGGAACTGAAGCTTTCTTT; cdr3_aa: CASTLGTGTEAFF
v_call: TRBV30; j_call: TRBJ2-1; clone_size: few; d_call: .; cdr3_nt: TGTGCCTGGAATCCGGATGGCGGGCACAATGAGCAGTTCTTC; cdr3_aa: CAWNPDGGHNEQFF
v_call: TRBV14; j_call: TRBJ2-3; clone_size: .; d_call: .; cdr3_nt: TGTGCCAGCAGCCACGGATGGGATACGCAGTATTTT; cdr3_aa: CASSHGWDTQYF
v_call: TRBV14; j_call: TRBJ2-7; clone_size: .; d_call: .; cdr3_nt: TGTGCCAGGAGTAGAAGCCCCTACGAGCAGTACTTC; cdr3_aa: CARSRSPYEQYF
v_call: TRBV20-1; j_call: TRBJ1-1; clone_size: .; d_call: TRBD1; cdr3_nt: TGCAGTGCTAGGACAGGGATGAACACTGAAGCTTTCTTT; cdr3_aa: CSARTGMNTEAFF
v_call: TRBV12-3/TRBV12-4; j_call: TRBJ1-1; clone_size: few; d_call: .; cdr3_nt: TGTGCCAGCAGGTCCCCCTCTGAAAAAGCTTTCTTT; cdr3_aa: CASRSPSEKAFF
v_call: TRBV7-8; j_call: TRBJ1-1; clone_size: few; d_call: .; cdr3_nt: TGTGCCAGCAGCTTATTGCCGGGAGAAGCTTTCTTT; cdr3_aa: CASSLLPGEAFF
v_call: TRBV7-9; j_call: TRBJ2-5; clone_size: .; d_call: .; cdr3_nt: TGTGCCAGCAGCCGCCCGGGCTTCCTAGAGACCCAGTACTTC; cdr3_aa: CASSRPGFLETQYF